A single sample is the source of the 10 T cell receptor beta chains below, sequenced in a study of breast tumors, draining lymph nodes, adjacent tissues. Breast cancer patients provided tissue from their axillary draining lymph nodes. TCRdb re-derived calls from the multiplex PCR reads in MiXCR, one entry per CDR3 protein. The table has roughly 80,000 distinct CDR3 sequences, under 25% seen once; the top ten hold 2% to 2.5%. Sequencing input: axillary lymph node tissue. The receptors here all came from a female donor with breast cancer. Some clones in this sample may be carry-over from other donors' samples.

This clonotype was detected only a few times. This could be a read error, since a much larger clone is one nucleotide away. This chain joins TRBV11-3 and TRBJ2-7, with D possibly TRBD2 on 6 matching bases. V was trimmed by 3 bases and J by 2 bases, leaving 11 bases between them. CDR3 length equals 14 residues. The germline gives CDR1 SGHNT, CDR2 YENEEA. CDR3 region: CASSLGTATYEQYF. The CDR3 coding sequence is TGTGCCAGCAGCTTGGGGACTGCAACCTACGAGCAGTACTTC.

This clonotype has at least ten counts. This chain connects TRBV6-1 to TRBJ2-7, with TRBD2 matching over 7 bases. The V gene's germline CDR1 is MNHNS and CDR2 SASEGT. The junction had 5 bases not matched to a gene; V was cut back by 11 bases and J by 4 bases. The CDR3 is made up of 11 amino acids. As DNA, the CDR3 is TGTGCCGTGGGGAGGGAGTACGAGCAGTACTTC. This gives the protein CAVGREYEQYF.

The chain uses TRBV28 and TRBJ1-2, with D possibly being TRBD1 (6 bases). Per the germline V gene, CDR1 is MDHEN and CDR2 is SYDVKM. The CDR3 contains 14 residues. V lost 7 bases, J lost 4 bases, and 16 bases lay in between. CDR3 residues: CASIEGGETYGYTF. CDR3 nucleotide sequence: TGTGCCAGCATAGAAGGGGGGGAAACCTATGGCTACACCTTC.

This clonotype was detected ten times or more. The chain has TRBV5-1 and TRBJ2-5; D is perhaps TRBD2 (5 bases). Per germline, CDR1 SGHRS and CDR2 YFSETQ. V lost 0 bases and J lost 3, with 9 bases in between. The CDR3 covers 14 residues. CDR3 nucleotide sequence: TGCGCCAGCAGCTTGGCCGGGAAAAAAGAGACCCAGTACTTC. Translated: CASSLAGKKETQYF.

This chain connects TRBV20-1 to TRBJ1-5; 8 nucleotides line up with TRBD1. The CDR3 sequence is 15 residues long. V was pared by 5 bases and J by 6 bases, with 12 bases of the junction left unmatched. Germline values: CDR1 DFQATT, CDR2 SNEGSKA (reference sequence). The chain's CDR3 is CSARTQGARSQPQHF. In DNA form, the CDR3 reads TGCAGTGCTCGAACTCAGGGGGCGCGAAGTCAGCCCCAGCATTTT.

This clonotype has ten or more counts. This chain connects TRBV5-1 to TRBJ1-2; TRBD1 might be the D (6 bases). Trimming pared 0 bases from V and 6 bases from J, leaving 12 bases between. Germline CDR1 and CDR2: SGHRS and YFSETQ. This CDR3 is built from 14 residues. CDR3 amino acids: CASSLGMGADGYTF. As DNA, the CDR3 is TGCGCCAGCAGCTTGGGTATGGGGGCGGATGGCTACACCTTC.

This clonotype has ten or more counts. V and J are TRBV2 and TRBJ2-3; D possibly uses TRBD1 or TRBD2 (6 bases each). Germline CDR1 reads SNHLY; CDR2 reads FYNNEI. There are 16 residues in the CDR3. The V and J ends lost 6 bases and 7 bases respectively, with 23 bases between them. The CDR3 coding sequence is TGTGCCAGCAGAGGGCGCTTATGGGGGGCCATGTATACGCAGTATTTT. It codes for CASRGRLWGAMYTQYF. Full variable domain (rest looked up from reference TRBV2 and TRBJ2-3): EPEVTQTPSHQVTQMGQEVILRCVPISNHLYFYWYRQILGQKVEFLVSFYNNEISEKSEIFDDQFSVERPDGSNFTLKIRSTKLEDSAMYFCASRGRLWGAMYTQYFGPGTRLTVL.

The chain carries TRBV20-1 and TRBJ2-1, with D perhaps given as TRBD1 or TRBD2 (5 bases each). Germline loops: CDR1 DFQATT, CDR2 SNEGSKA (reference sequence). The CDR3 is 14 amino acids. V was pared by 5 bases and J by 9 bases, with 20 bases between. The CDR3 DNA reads TGCAGTGCTCGAGGGGCAGGGACGTTGTGTGAGCAGTTCTTC. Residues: CSARGAGTLCEQFF.

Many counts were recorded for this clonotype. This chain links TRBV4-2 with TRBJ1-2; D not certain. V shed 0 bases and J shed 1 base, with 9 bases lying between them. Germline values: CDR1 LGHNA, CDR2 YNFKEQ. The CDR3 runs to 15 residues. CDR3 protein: CASSQDKGGNYGYTF. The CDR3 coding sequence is TGTGCCAGCAGCCAAGATAAAGGCGGTAACTATGGCTACACCTTC.

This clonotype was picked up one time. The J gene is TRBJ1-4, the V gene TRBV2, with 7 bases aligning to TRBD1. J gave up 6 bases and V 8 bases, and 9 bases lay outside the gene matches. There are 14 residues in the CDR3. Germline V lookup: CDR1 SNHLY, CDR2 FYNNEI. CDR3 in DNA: TGTGCCAGCGGAGAACAGGGGTCGTATGAAAAACTGTTTTTT. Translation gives CASGEQGSYEKLFF.